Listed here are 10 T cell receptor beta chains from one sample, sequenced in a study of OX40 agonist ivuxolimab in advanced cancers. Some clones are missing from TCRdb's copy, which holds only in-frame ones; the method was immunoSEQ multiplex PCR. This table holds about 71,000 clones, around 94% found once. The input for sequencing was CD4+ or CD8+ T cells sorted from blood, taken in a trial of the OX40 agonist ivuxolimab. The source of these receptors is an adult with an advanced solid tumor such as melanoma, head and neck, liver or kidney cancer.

CDR3 sequence (DNA): TGTGCCAGCAGTTTAGAGGACAGGAGCAGCAACACTGAAGCTTTCTTT. This translates into CASSLEDRSSNTEAFF. This sequence joins TRBV28 and TRBJ1-1, with 7 bases matching TRBD1. V shed 2 bases and J 2 bases; nucleotides not matched to a gene: 8. The germline V gene encodes CDR1 MDHEN and CDR2 SYDVKM. This CDR3 comprises 16 residues.

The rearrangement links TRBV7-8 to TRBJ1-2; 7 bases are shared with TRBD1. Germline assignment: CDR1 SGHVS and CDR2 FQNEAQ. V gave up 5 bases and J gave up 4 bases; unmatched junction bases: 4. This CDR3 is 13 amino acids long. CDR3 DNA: TGTGCCAGCAGCCACGGGACAGCCTATGGCTACACCTTC. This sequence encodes CASSHGTAYGYTF.

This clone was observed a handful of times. CDR3 protein: CATGYLAEAFF. The CDR3 DNA is TGTGCCACCGGTTATTTGGCTGAAGCTTTCTTT. This chain joins TRBV7-9 and TRBJ1-1; D gene uncertain. CDR3 length: 11 residues. Between the trimmed V and J ends, which lost 10 bases and 6 bases, there was a span of 12 bases. The V gene's germline CDR1 is SEHNR and CDR2 FQNEAQ (reference sequence).

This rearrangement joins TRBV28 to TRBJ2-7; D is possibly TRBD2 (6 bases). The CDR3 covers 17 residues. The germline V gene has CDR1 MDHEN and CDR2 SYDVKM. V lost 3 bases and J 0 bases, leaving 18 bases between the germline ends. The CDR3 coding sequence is TGTGCCAGCAGTTTTGTCAGGACCCTGGGGGGCTCCTACGAGCAGTACTTC. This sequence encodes CASSFVRTLGGSYEQYF.

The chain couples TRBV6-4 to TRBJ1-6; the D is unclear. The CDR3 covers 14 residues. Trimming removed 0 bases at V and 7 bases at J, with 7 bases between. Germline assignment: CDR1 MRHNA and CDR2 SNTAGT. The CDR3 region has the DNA TGTGCCAGCAGTGACTCATGGGGAAATTCACCCCTCCACTTT. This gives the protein CASSDSWGNSPLHF.

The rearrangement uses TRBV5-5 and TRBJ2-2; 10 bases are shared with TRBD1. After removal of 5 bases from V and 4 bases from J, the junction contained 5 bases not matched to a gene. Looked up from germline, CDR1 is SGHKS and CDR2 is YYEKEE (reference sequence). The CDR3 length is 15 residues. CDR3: CASRAGTGVTGELFF. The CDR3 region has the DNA TGTGCCAGCAGGGCCGGGACAGGGGTCACCGGGGAGCTGTTTTTT.

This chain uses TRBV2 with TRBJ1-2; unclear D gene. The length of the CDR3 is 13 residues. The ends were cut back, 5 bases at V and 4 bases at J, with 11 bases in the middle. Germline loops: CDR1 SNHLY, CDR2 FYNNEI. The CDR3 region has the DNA TGTGCCAGCAGTCTCGGACGGCCCTATGGCTACACCTTC. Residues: CASSLGRPYGYTF.

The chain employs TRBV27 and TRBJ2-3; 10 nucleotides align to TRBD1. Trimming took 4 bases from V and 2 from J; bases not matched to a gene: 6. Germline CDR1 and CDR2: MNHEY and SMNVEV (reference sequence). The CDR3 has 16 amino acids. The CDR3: CASSSPGQGITDTQYF. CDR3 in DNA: TGTGCCAGCAGTTCTCCGGGACAGGGGATCACAGATACGCAGTATTTT.

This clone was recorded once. CDR3 sequence: CTSSQDHCQGGYEQYF. CDR3 bases: TGCACCAGCAGCCAAGATCACTGCCAGGGGGGATACGAGCAGTACTTC. The chain couples TRBV1 to TRBJ2-7; no check of the table's D call, TRBD1, against the DNA was made. TRBV1 is termed a pseudogene. The CDR3 contains 16 residues.

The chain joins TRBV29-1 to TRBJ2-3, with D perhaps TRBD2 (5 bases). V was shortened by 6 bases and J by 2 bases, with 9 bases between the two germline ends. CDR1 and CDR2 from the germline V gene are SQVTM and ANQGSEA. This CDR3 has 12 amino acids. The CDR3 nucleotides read TGCAGCGTCCCGGACTTCACAGATACGCAGTATTTT. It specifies CSVPDFTDTQYF.